This is a list of T cell receptor beta chains from one sample in a study of T cell responses to AZD1222 COVID-19 vaccine. The repertoire was sequenced with immunoSEQ multiplex PCR; TCRdb's copy has only in-frame clones and lacks some. The table lists 150,000 to 180,000 clones, 90% of them singletons, with about 1.6% in the top ten. The source material was peripheral blood, sampled 28 days after the second AZD1222 dose. These receptors were obtained from an adult who received the AZD1222 COVID-19 vaccine. The CDR3 runs from the conserved cysteine through the conserved F or W. The order of the fields is V gene, CDR3 protein.

>TRBV10-2
CASSGGGTNNYGYTF
>TRBV11-2
CASSLGGFYNEQFF
>TRBV19
CASSGGLGQGGNQPQHF
>TRBV9
CASSVDSGANVLTF
>TRBV4-1
CASSQPLATTDTQYF
>TRBV7-9
CASSYGEGAARSTGELFF
>TRBV29-1
CSVAEGAEKLFF
>TRBV12-3/TRBV12-4
CASSPGYGHEQYF
>TRBV6-1
CASSEWRATDTQYF
>TRBV6-5
CASSYLGLTYNYGYTF
>TRBV7-8
CASSPGANNQPQHF
>TRBV19
CASSTIWEDFEQFF
>TRBV9
CASSGKQGRMNTEAFF
>TRBV9
CASSVAAGGTGELFF
>TRBV6-5
CASSLGRVGSPLHF
>TRBV10-3
CAIHGGGTGELFF
>TRBV28
CASSPLAKPQHF
>TRBV15
CATSRDGQGRWTGELFF
>TRBV2
CASSAVTEAYEQYF
>TRBV19
CASTPGFRANQPQHF
>TRBV9
CASSGTLTEAFF
>TRBV28
CASSRGLRFRDRGRSNTGELFF
>TRBV30
CAWSVQTSGGRYTDTQYF
>TRBV5-5
CASSFRDRGLSYEQYF
>TRBV9
CASSVDGEPGELFF
>TRBV18
CASSPRLGYEQYF
>TRBV6-5
CASTTHVYGYTF
>TRBV27
CASSPNTGTVRQKLFF
>TRBV19
CASSMLQSSRDEQYF
>TRBV19
CASSIQGGNSPLHF
>TRBV20-1
CSASEGLRRNQPQHF
>TRBV3-1/TRBV3-2
CASSHYAGGGKETQYF
>TRBV19
CASRPFWASYEAFF